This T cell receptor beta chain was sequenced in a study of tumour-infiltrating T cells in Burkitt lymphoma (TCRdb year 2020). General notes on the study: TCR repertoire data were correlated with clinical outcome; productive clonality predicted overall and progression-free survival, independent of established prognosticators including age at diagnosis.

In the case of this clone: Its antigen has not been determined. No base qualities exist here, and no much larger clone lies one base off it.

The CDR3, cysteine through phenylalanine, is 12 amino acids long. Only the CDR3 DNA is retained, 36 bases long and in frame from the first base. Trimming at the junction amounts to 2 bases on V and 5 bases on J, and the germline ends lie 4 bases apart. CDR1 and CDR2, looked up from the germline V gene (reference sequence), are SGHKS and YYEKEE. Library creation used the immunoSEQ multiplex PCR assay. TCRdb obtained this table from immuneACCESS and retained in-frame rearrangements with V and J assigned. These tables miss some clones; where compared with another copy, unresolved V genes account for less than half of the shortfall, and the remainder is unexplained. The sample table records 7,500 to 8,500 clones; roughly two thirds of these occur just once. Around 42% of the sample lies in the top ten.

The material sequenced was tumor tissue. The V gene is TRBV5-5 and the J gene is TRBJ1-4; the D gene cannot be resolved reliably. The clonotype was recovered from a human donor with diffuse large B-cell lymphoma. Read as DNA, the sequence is TGTGCCAGCAGCTTCTACAATGAAAAACTGTTTTTT. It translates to CASSFYNEKLFF.